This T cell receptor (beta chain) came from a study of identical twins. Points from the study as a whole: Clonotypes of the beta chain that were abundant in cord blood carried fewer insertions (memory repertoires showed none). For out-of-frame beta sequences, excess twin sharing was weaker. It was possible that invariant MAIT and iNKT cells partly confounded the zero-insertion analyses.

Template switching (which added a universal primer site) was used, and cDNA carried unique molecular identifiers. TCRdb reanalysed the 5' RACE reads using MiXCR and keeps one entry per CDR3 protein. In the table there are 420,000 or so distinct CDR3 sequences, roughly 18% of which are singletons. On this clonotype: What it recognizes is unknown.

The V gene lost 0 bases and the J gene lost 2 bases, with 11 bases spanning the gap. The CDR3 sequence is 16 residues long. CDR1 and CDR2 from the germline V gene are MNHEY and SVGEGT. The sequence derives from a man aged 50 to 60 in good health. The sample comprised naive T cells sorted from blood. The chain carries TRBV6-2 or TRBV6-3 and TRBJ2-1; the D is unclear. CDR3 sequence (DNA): TGTGCCAGCAGTTACTCAAGGATAAAGCCCTACAATGAGCAGTTCTTC. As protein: CASSYSRIKPYNEQFF.